The 29 T cell receptor beta chains presented below share a single source sample, sequenced in a study of human T cells and chemical hapten exposure (dated by TCRdb to 2020 to 2023). Receptor amplification or capture employed RACE. Sequencing instrument: NextSeq 500. Starting from the raw public reads, TCRdb applied fastp trimming at Q25, assembled clones with MiXCR and retained in-frame beta chains. Rows are combined by CDR3 protein, so each entry shows the most common genes and DNA. Here the sample has around 350,000 distinct CDR3 sequences; approximately 5% occur a single time. Together, the top ten hold over 6.5% of the sample. This sample's time point label indicates: pre-sensitization, week 0. The treatment or condition label, read with the paper, signifies: therapeutic diphenylcyclopropenone sensitization with weekly scalp DPC. Sequenced here: whole blood, sampled in connection with sensitization to the hapten diphenylcyclopropenone (DPC). These TCRs come from a woman between 18 and 29 years old with alopecia areata. Some clones in this sample may be carry-over from other donors' samples.

V usage is TRBV20-1 and J usage is TRBJ2-3; D possibly corresponds to TRBD2 (5 bases). The V end lost 0 bases, the J end lost 6 bases, and 16 bases lay between the germline ends. CDR1 and CDR2 from the germline V gene are DFQATT and SNEGSKA (reference sequence). The CDR3 loop spans 15 amino acids. CDR3 amino acids: CSARDLTTLRDTQYF. CDR3 DNA: TGCAGTGCTAGAGATCTGACTACCCTACGTGATACGCAGTATTTT.

This clonotype showed up just a few times. The J gene is TRBJ1-4, the V gene TRBV12-3 or TRBV12-4, with D perhaps matching TRBD1 (6 bases). Trimming took off 2 bases at V and 7 bases at J, with 20 bases between the two ends. The length of the CDR3 is 17 residues. In DNA form, the CDR3 reads TGTGCCAGCAGTTTAATGGTCCAGGCAGGGGAAGTTGAAAAACTGTTTTTT. The encoded protein is CASSLMVQAGEVEKLFF.

The sample holds a few counts of this clonotype. The CDR3 protein is CASSYSGGGINYGYTF. The DNA for the CDR3 is TGTGCCAGCAGTTACTCAGGCGGTGGGATTAACTATGGCTACACCTTC. The rearrangement joins TRBV6-5 to TRBJ1-2; no reliable D call. The CDR3 is 16 residues long. Germline CDR1 and CDR2: MNHEY and SVGAGI. V was cut by 0 bases and J by 1 base, with 12 bases left in between.

This clonotype occurred a few times. The chain recombines TRBV20-1 with TRBJ1-4, with D unresolved. The germline V and J ends were trimmed by 7 bases and 4 bases, with 10 bases remaining between them. The V gene's germline CDR1 is DFQATT and CDR2 SNEGSKA (reference sequence). The CDR3 consists of 12 residues. The CDR3: CSVYRINEKLFF. CDR3 nucleotides: TGCAGTGTATACCGGATTAATGAAAAACTGTTTTTT.

This clonotype was detected ten times or more. The chain couples TRBV19 to TRBJ1-5; 7 bases align to TRBD1. Per the germline V gene, CDR1 is LNHDA and CDR2 is SQIVND (reference sequence). The V gene end was trimmed by 3 bases and the J gene end by 2 bases; junction bases not matched to a gene: 4. This CDR3 comprises 15 residues. CDR3 nucleotides: TGTGCCAGTAGTATTCCAGGGGGTGGCAATCAGCCCCAGCATTTT. Translation gives CASSIPGGGNQPQHF.

This clonotype has only a few counts. The chain combines TRBV28 with TRBJ2-7; 12 bases agree with TRBD1. The junction had 9 bases not matched to a gene; V was cut back by 6 bases and J by 6 bases. This CDR3 is 15 amino acids long. The germline gives CDR1 MDHEN, CDR2 SYDVKM. The CDR3 sequence: CASRPGTGGPGEQYF. For the CDR3, the DNA is TGTGCCAGCAGACCAGGGACAGGGGGCCCTGGCGAGCAGTACTTC.

The rearrangement joins TRBV4-3 to TRBJ2-5, with 8 bases fitting TRBD2. Losses at the gene ends were 1 base for V and 2 bases for J; bases not matched to a gene: 6. The CDR3 has 16 residues. Per the germline V gene, CDR1 is LGHNA and CDR2 is YSLEER. CDR3: CASSQGAGGQQETQYF. The CDR3 DNA follows: TGCGCCAGCAGCCAAGGGGCGGGGGGACAACAAGAGACCCAGTACTTC.

This clonotype has a count of ten or more. The chain recombines TRBV7-2 with TRBJ1-5; D ambiguous. Germline lookup yields CDR1 SGHTA and CDR2 FQGNSA. This CDR3 has 14 residues. The ends were cut back, 2 bases at V and 0 bases at J, with 5 bases in the middle. The CDR3 sequence: CASSLTRSNQPQHF. The DNA of the CDR3 is TGTGCCAGCAGCTTAACCCGTAGCAATCAGCCCCAGCATTTT.

In this sample, this clonotype turned up a few times. This chain joins TRBV6-2 or TRBV6-3 and TRBJ1-6, with 8 bases that match TRBD1. Per germline, CDR1 MNHEY and CDR2 SVGEGT. This CDR3 is 19 amino acids long. Losses at the gene ends were 5 bases for V and 0 bases for J; bases not matched to a gene: 12. This chain's CDR3 is CASSLTGQARSSYNSPLHF. CDR3 sequence (DNA): TGTGCCAGCAGTCTGACGGGACAGGCTAGGAGCTCCTATAATTCACCCCTCCACTTT.

This clonotype was seen only a few times. This rearrangement joins TRBV14 to TRBJ1-2; D not resolved. This CDR3 is built from 14 residues. CDR1 and CDR2 from the germline V gene are SGHDN and FVKESK. Trimming removed 0 bases from V and 4 bases from J, with 9 bases in between. This CDR3 is CASSQDRRLYGYTF. The CDR3 nucleotides are TGTGCCAGCAGCCAAGATCGTAGGCTCTATGGCTACACCTTC.

This clonotype was counted many times. This chain connects TRBV3-1 to TRBJ1-2; TRBD1 matches at 9 bases. Germline CDR1 and CDR2: LGHDT and YNNKEL (reference sequence). Unmatched junction bases numbered 16, after V lost 2 bases and J lost 3 bases. This CDR3 comprises 19 residues. The CDR3 DNA reads TGTGCCAGCAGCCAAATGCCGGGACAGGGTTTGAAGGCTTACTATGGCTACACCTTC. Protein: CASSQMPGQGLKAYYGYTF.

This clonotype was counted between two and nine times. This chain joins TRBV28 and TRBJ2-4; D gene uncertain. Germline CDR1 reads MDHEN; CDR2 reads SYDVKM. The V end was cut by 5 bases, the J end by 3 bases, with 11 bases between. CDR3 size: 14 residues. The CDR3 sequence is CASSLSDGKNIQYF. The CDR3 bases are TGTGCCAGCAGTCTGAGTGATGGCAAAAACATTCAGTACTTC. Filled out from reference TRBV28 and TRBJ2-4, the complete variable domain reads DVKVTQSSRYLVKRTGEKVFLECVQDMDHENMFWYRQDPGLGLRLIYFSYDVKMKEKGDIPEGYSVSREKKERFSLILESASTNQTSMYLCASSLSDGKNIQYFGAGTRLSVL.

This clonotype came up many times. DNA of the CDR3: TGCGCCAGCAGCCAAGGCAGGGGGGTGAGTGAGCCCCAGCATTTT. Protein sequence: CASSQGRGVSEPQHF. V and J are TRBV4-3 and TRBJ1-5; 7 bases align to TRBD1. The ends lost 1 base at V and 8 bases at J; junction bases unmatched: 8. This CDR3 is built from 15 residues. Germline V gene data show CDR1 as LGHNA and CDR2 as YSLEER.

This clonotype has ten or more counts. The chain joins TRBV21-1 to TRBJ2-1; the DNA was not used to check the table's D call, TRBD2. TRBV21-1 is assigned pseudogene status. The CDR3 spans 24 residues. The CDR3 DNA sequence: TGTGCCAGCAGCAAAGTGACAGGGGCCTTACCCGGGACTAGCGGGGAGAGGTCCTACAATGAGCAGTTCTTC. Translated: CASSKVTGALPGTSGERSYNEQFF.

The chain joins TRBV12-3 or TRBV12-4 to TRBJ1-6; a possible D gene is TRBD1 (5 bases). This CDR3 is built from 17 residues. Trimming left V 11 bases short and J 7 bases short, with 27 bases between. The CDR3 nucleotides are TGTGCCTGCCGGCTTGGGGACGCTTATCTGGTGAATTCACCCCTCCACTTT. Translating it yields CACRLGDAYLVNSPLHF.

This clonotype was observed a handful of times. The V and J genes are TRBV5-1 and TRBJ1-2, with D possibly being TRBD1 (5 bases). Deletions cut 2 bases from V and 6 bases from J, with 17 bases between. CDR1 is SGHRS, CDR2 YFSETQ, per germline. This CDR3 contains 15 residues. The CDR3 nucleotides read TGCGCCAGCAGCTTTGGGGACGGCAGGGAAGATGGCTACACCTTC. This sequence encodes CASSFGDGREDGYTF.

This clonotype has more than one count but fewer than ten. The gene calls are TRBV6-5 and TRBJ1-5; D uncertain. CDR3 size: 16 residues. Germline V CDR1 and CDR2: MNHEY, SVGAGI. Trimming cost V 0 bases and J 0 bases, with 9 bases left between them. This CDR3 reads CASSYSIYSSNQPQHF. CDR3 nucleotide sequence: TGTGCCAGCAGTTACTCGATTTACAGTAGCAATCAGCCCCAGCATTTT.

This clonotype was observed many times. The CDR3 region is CAIKTLEQETQYF. The DNA of the CDR3 is TGTGCCATCAAAACCCTGGAACAAGAGACCCAGTACTTC. The chain recombines TRBV10-3 with TRBJ2-5, with D hard to call. The CDR3 runs to 13 residues. Germline values: CDR1 ENHRY, CDR2 SYGVKD. V lost 7 bases to trimming and J lost 2 bases, with 11 bases between them.

The sample holds a few counts of this clonotype. The V call is TRBV10-3, the J call TRBJ1-1, with a tentative D call TRBD1 (6 bases). Germline CDR1 is ENHRY and CDR2 is SYGVKD. The CDR3 has 14 residues. With 6 bases removed from V and 1 base from J, the gap between germline ends came to 12 bases. CDR3: CAIRDYRENTEAFF. Written as DNA, the CDR3 is TGTGCCATCAGAGATTACAGGGAGAACACTGAAGCTTTCTTT.

This clonotype occurred many times. The CDR3 bases are TGTGCCAGCAGCCCCCGGGGGACAGGGTTTGCTGAGCAGTTCTTC. The encoded protein is CASSPRGTGFAEQFF. The chain is built from TRBV7-2 and TRBJ2-1, with 9 bases lining up with TRBD1. After removal of 5 bases from V and 9 bases from J, the junction contained 11 bases not matched to a gene. CDR3 length: 15 residues. Germline CDR1 SGHTA, CDR2 FQGNSA.

The chain combines TRBV18 with TRBJ2-5, with a possible D match to TRBD1 (5 bases). Trimming removed 2 bases from V and 5 bases from J, with 9 bases in between. The CDR3 runs to 13 residues. CDR1 and CDR2 (germline): KGHSH, LQKENI. CDR3 DNA: TGTGCCAGCTCACCAGGCAGGGATGAGACCCAGTACTTC. The encoded protein is CASSPGRDETQYF. The full variable domain, with the rest looked up from reference TRBV18 and TRBJ2-5, is NAGVMQNPRHLVRRRGQEARLRCSPMKGHSHVYWYRQLPEEGLKFMVYLQKENIIDESGMPKERFSAEFPKEGPSILRIQQVVRGDSAAYFCASSPGRDETQYFGPGTRLLVL.

This clonotype was recorded at least ten times. The gene calls are TRBV9 and TRBJ2-4, with 7 positions matching TRBD1. Looked up from germline, CDR1 is SGDLS and CDR2 is YYNGEE. This CDR3 has 15 residues. Trimming cost V 0 bases and J 2 bases; bases outside gene matches: 2. The CDR3 coding sequence is TGTGCCAGCAGCGTAGAAGGGGGCCCCAAAAACATTCAGTACTTC. Protein sequence: CASSVEGGPKNIQYF.

This rearrangement joins TRBV2 to TRBJ1-1; no clear D. This CDR3 is 14 amino acids long. The germline V and J ends were trimmed by 5 bases and 3 bases, with 13 bases remaining between them. Germline V lookup: CDR1 SNHLY, CDR2 FYNNEI. The CDR3 reads CASSMTPKHTEAFF. The CDR3, as DNA: TGTGCCAGCAGTATGACACCGAAACACACTGAAGCTTTCTTT.

This clonotype was counted at least ten times. The rearrangement links TRBV6-5 to TRBJ2-5, with 12 bases fitting TRBD1. Per germline, CDR1 MNHEY and CDR2 SVGAGI. V lost 2 bases and J lost 5; bases outside the gene matches: 3. The CDR3 runs 15 residues. This CDR3 reads CASSYGDRGPETQYF. The CDR3 DNA reads TGTGCCAGCAGTTACGGGGACAGGGGGCCGGAGACCCAGTACTTC.

V gene TRBV19 combines with J gene TRBJ2-2; D gene ambiguous. Germline CDR1 LNHDA, CDR2 SQIVND (reference sequence). The CDR3 is 19 residues long. V shed 4 bases and J shed 1 base, with 22 bases lying between them. For the CDR3, the DNA is TGTGCCAGTAGTACCGTTAAGGGAATAGCCTCGATGAACACCGGGGAGCTGTTTTTT. Its translation is CASSTVKGIASMNTGELFF.

This clonotype has more than one count but fewer than ten. This sequence joins TRBV5-4 and TRBJ1-2; D perhaps matches TRBD1 (5 bases). The CDR3 consists of 15 residues. Trimming left V 4 bases short and J 4 bases short, with 17 bases between. Germline V lookup: CDR1 SGHNT, CDR2 YYREEE (reference sequence). Here the CDR3 reads CASSVGDGGGYGYTF. DNA of the CDR3: TGTGCCAGCAGCGTTGGTGACGGGGGAGGCTATGGCTACACCTTC.

This chain uses TRBV10-3 with TRBJ2-5; D possibly corresponds to TRBD1 (5 bases). This CDR3 region has 14 residues. Germline V gene lookup returns CDR1 ENHRY and CDR2 SYGVKD. V was cut by 8 bases and J by 4 bases, with 17 bases left in between. The CDR3 DNA reads TGTGCCATCGCGGACAATGGCTTCGTAGAGACCCAGTACTTC. This encodes CAIADNGFVETQYF.

This clonotype showed up just a few times. This chain connects TRBV6-6 to TRBJ2-1; D is ambiguous. Germline V gives CDR1 MNHNY, CDR2 SVGAGI (reference sequence). Trimming took off 6 bases at V and 3 bases at J, with 15 bases between the two ends. The CDR3 runs 15 residues. The CDR3 bases are TGTGCCAGCAGCCTGGGTCGCATCAACTACAATGAGCAGTTCTTC. Its translation: CASSLGRINYNEQFF.

V usage is TRBV2 and J usage is TRBJ1-2, with a tentative D call TRBD1 (5 bases). This CDR3 is built from 13 residues. V lost 6 bases and J lost 7, with 15 bases in between. Germline V lookup: CDR1 SNHLY, CDR2 FYNNEI. DNA for the CDR3: TGTGCCAGCAGGGGGGACTGGGGCGGTGGCTACACCTTC. Its protein is CASRGDWGGGYTF.